Shown below are 5 T cell receptor beta chains from a single sample sequenced in a study of T cell changes during pregnancy in multiple sclerosis. Method: immunoSEQ multiplex PCR; TCRdb's copy keeps in-frame clones and lacks some. The sample holds fewer than 110,000 clones, roughly 92% seen once. The specimen was peripheral blood, collected after pregnancy. The receptors were sampled from a female donor with multiple sclerosis, enrolled in a pregnancy study.

The genes are TRBV11-2 and TRBJ2-1; TRBD1 aligns across 11 bases. The CDR3 runs 17 residues. V lost 6 bases, J lost 8 bases, and 15 bases stayed unmatched. Germline V gene data show CDR1 as SGHAT and CDR2 as FQNNGV. The CDR3 DNA reads as TGTGCCAGCAGGGCTAGGGGACAGGGGGTCAATAGGGATGAGCAGTTCTTC. Its protein product is CASRARGQGVNRDEQFF.

The chain uses TRBV19 and TRBJ2-1; 9 bases are a match to TRBD2. The length of the CDR3 is 16 residues. Germline V gives CDR1 LNHDA, CDR2 SQIVND (reference sequence). The J segment lost 6 bases and the V segment lost 5 bases, leaving 11 bases of the junction unmatched. Here the CDR3 DNA reads TGTGCCAGTAGTCTCCGGGGGGGAGCGGGAGGCAATGAGCAGTTCTTC. It encodes CASSLRGGAGGNEQFF.

This clone was counted once. V and J are TRBV2 and TRBJ1-2, with D uncertain. CDR1 and CDR2 (germline): SNHLY, FYNNEI. Trimming shortened V by 11 bases and J by 2 bases, and 18 bases separated the two germline ends. This CDR3 is built from 14 residues. The CDR3: CARTTSGANYGYTF. The CDR3 nucleotides read TGTGCCCGCACAACAAGTGGAGCGAACTATGGCTACACCTTC. The full variable domain, completed using reference TRBV2 and TRBJ1-2, is EPEVTQTPSHQVTQMGQEVILRCVPISNHLYFYWYRQILGQKVEFLVSFYNNEISEKSEIFDDQFSVERPDGSNFTLKIRSTKLEDSAMYFCARTTSGANYGYTFGSGTRLTVV.

The CDR3 loop reads CASRRQGEEREQYF. As DNA, the CDR3 is TGTGCCAGCAGGCGACAGGGTGAGGAGCGCGAGCAGTACTTC. The chain employs TRBV27 and TRBJ2-7; 7 nucleotides match TRBD1. CDR1 is MNHEY, CDR2 SMNVEV, per germline (reference sequence). This CDR3 has 14 amino acids. J gave up 6 bases and V 6 bases, and 11 bases lay outside the gene matches.

CDR3 region: CASTRGDFFGDTQYF. Here the CDR3 DNA reads TGTGCCAGCACGCGGGGCGACTTCTTTGGGGATACGCAGTATTTT. The V call is TRBV2, the J call TRBJ2-3; a possible D gene is TRBD2 (6 bases). Trimming removed 7 bases from V and 6 bases from J, with 20 bases in between. CDR3 length equals 15 residues. Germline CDR1 and CDR2: SNHLY and FYNNEI.